The 9 T cell receptor beta chains in this list originate from one sample, sequenced in a study of shared clonotypes between healthy human individuals. The protocol was immunoSEQ multiplex PCR, while the TCRdb copy is restricted to in-frame clones and leaves out a portion. The sample includes around 1.6 million clones, approximately 98% of them seen just once. Sequenced input: naive CD4+ T cells sorted from blood. As to subset: CD45RA+ positively selected. These receptors all come from a man aged 30 to 39 in good health.

This chain joins TRBV5-6 and TRBJ1-1; D uncertain. Germline-derived CDR1 and CDR2 are SGHDT and YYEEEE. The CDR3 covers 13 residues. The V end lost 4 bases, the J end lost 1 base, and 8 bases lay between the germline ends. The CDR3 region is CASSRVPNTEAFF. DNA of the CDR3: TGTGCCAGCAGCAGGGTACCGAACACTGAAGCTTTCTTT.

V and J are TRBV9 and TRBJ1-4, with no clear D. Germline V gene lookup returns CDR1 SGDLS and CDR2 YYNGEE. The CDR3 covers 14 residues. With 0 bases removed from V and 7 bases from J, the gap between germline ends came to 10 bases. The CDR3 is CASSVAPSSEKLFF. The CDR3 region has the DNA TGTGCCAGCAGCGTAGCCCCGAGCAGTGAAAAACTGTTTTTT.

The chain employs TRBV7-6 and TRBJ2-3; 8 positions agree with TRBD2. With V trimmed by 4 bases and J by 5 bases, 14 bases remained unmatched. This CDR3 region has 17 residues. Germline-derived CDR1 and CDR2 are SGHVS and FNYEAQ. The CDR3 protein is CASSSPRGSGGQDTQYF. In nucleotides, the CDR3 is TGTGCCAGCAGCTCTCCGAGGGGGAGCGGGGGCCAAGATACGCAGTATTTT. Full variable domain (remainder filled in from reference TRBV7-6 and TRBJ2-3): GAGVSQSPRYKVTKRGQDVALRCDPISGHVSLYWYRQALGQGPEFLTYFNYEAQQDKSGLPNDRFSAERPEGSISTLTIQRTEQRDSAMYRCASSSPRGSGGQDTQYFGPGTRLTVL.

This clone has just one count. The genes are TRBV7-8 and TRBJ2-1; 16 bases agree with TRBD2. Germline V CDR1 and CDR2: SGHVS, FQNEAQ. V was pared by 4 bases and J by 0 bases, with 3 bases of the junction left unmatched. The CDR3 is made up of 18 amino acids. The CDR3 nucleotides are TGTGCCAGCAGCTCGGGACTAGCGGGAGGGTTCTCCTACAATGAGCAGTTCTTC. It encodes CASSSGLAGGFSYNEQFF.

V usage is TRBV28 and J usage is TRBJ1-5, with D possibly matching TRBD1 (5 bases). V lost 3 bases and J lost 6, with 12 bases in between. Germline CDR1 reads MDHEN; CDR2 reads SYDVKM. This CDR3 contains 14 residues. The CDR3 region has the DNA TGTGCCAGCAGTTTTGGAGGGACCGGTCAGCCCCAGCATTTT. As protein: CASSFGGTGQPQHF.

This clone was seen once. This CDR3 is also generated by other DNA sequences in the sample. The chain joins TRBV6-6 to TRBJ1-1, with a possible D match to TRBD1 (6 bases). The germline V and J ends were trimmed by 4 bases and 1 base, with 7 bases remaining between them. The CDR3 sequence is 13 residues long. Germline assignment: CDR1 MNHNY and CDR2 SVGAGI (reference sequence). The CDR3 here is CASSSDRNTEAFF. CDR3 DNA: TGTGCCAGCAGTTCGGACAGGAACACTGAAGCTTTCTTT.

There are a few counts of this clone. Distinct nucleotide sequences in the sample also encode this CDR3. V is TRBV2 and J is TRBJ1-5; D might be TRBD1 (6 bases). V gave up 8 bases and J gave up 3 bases, with 8 bases separating them. The CDR3 length is 12 residues. From germline, CDR1 is SNHLY and CDR2 FYNNEI. In DNA, the CDR3 is TGTGCCAGCTCAGGGGACAATCAGCCCCAGCATTTT. It codes for CASSGDNQPQHF.

The rearrangement joins TRBV6-1 to TRBJ2-6; tentatively, D is TRBD1 (5 bases). V was cut by 6 bases and J by 13 bases, with 16 bases left in between. Germline CDR1 MNHNS, CDR2 SASEGT. The CDR3 is made up of 13 amino acids. The CDR3 coding sequence is TGTGCCAGCAGAAGGACGGACAAAGAAGTCCTGACTTTC. Protein product: CASRRTDKEVLTF.

This chain links TRBV25-1 with TRBJ2-1; tentatively, D is TRBD2 (5 bases). The CDR3 has 15 amino acids. With 6 bases removed from V and 5 bases from J, the gap between germline ends came to 17 bases. Germline V gives CDR1 MGHDK, CDR2 SYGVNS. CDR3 sequence (DNA): TGTGCCAGCAGGAGCCGCGGTAGCGCCCACAATGAGCAGTTCTTC. This sequence encodes CASRSRGSAHNEQFF.